This TCR beta chain came from a study of vaccination and CD4 T cells after COVID-19. The wider study: Two of the convalescents were Hispanic, and convalescents were six males and four females. The interval from dose two to post-vaccine sampling had a median of approximately 73 days, and it ranged from 14 to 241.

Treatment here: approximately 10-day PBMC culture with coronavirus spike peptide pools or control peptides (ViraFEST assay). Once obtained from cultured CD4+ T cells, the DNA was sequenced using the Oncomine TCR Beta short-read assay. In TCRdb, the PCR reads were re-called with MiXCR into one record per CDR3 protein. This table has 15,000 to 20,000 distinct CDR3 sequences, approximately 40% appearing once. The CDR3 extends over 15 amino acids. Germline-derived CDR1 and CDR2 are SGHRS and YFSETQ. Trimming cost V 0 bases and J 2 bases, with 11 bases left between them. A few counts support this clonotype. Its target is not known.

The specimen comprised CD4+ T cells from blood, cultured in vitro, sampled after SARS-CoV-2 vaccination. The chain links TRBV5-1 to TRBJ2-5, with D perhaps matching TRBD1 (5 bases). The source of this sequence is a human donor who had recovered from COVID-19. The CDR3 nucleotides are TGCGCCAGCAGCTTGGGGGTACAGGTTCAAGAGACCCAGTACTTC. Its protein is CASSLGVQVQETQYF. The full variable domain, in which reference TRBV5-1 and TRBJ2-5 provide the parts outside the CDR3, is KAGVTQTPRYLIKTRGQQVTLSCSPISGHRSVSWYQQTPGQGLQFLFEYFSETQRNKGNFPGRFSGRQFSNSRSEMNVSTLELGDSALYLCASSLGVQVQETQYFGPGTRLLVL.